This TCR beta chain appears in the sequencing data of a study of monozygotic twins with inflammatory bowel disease. Through template switching, UMIs that included a 6-nucleotide sample barcode were added. Reprocessing the 5' RACE reads, TCRdb reports a single entry for every CDR3 protein and omits DNA. The sample's table shows about 210,000 distinct CDR3 sequences. After skipping T cell sorting, the authors isolated total RNA from whole blood. There are 13 residues in the CDR3. This sequence joins TRBV12-3 or TRBV12-4 and TRBJ2-1. The specimen was blood. This TCR came from a human donor with ulcerative colitis or Crohn's disease, or a healthy co-twin of an affected twin (not recorded which). CDR3 sequence: CASSQTATNEQFF.